This T cell receptor beta chain is drawn from a study of chemoradiotherapy in HPV16-positive cancers (dated by TCRdb to between 2021 and 2024). About the full investigation: Using functional T-cell assays on cells from a couple of HPV16-positive patients, the researchers defined candidate HPV-specific T-cell clones and common TCR motifs. The study asked whether T-cell immunity to the HPV oncoproteins E6 and E7 changes during chemoradiotherapy and whether this immunity affects survival. The candidate HPV-specific TCRs and motifs were then tracked in TCR repertoires from 86 patients with HPV-related cancers. Findings and caveats that apply to the study as a whole: Expansion of candidate HPV-specific clones and E7-related TCR motifs was observed in the tumor microenvironment during treatment, whereas no such expansion was observed for non-HPV-specific T cells. Only a couple of HPV16-positive patients were used to derive the functional definition of HPV-specific T cells, and the survival association was reported for HPV16-positive patients. In HPV16-positive patients, expansion of HPV-responsive T cells during chemoradiotherapy was found to be associated with improved recurrence-free survival.

Receptor amplification or capture employed the immunoSEQ multiplex PCR assay. TCRdb carries this immuneACCESS record with in-frame sequences only. Its versions omit some clonotypes, under half of them owing to an unresolved V gene in the studies checked, with the rest unexplained. The sample has some 17,000 clones on record, more than 90% of them singletons. The ten largest make up about 14% of the sample. CDR1 and CDR2 are read off the germline V gene as ENHRY and SYGVKD. From cysteine to phenylalanine, the CDR3 is 15 amino acids long. The only DNA kept is the CDR3, 45 bases in frame from the first base. The junction carries 11 bases between V and J, which are trimmed by 2 bases and 1 base respectively. About this clone itself: Its antigen remains undetermined. Per-base quality was not reported, and no clone a single base away is much larger than it.

Repertoires were sampled repeatedly over the course of chemoradiotherapy so that clonal expansion in the tumor microenvironment could be followed. This chain is built from TRBV10-3 and TRBJ1-1, with the D gene not clear enough to name. The clonotype originates from a human donor with HPV-associated anogenital cancer. The source was blood, collected from a patient who underwent chemoradiotherapy. The CDR3 sequence is CAISETPGWNTEAFF. The nucleotides are TGTGCCATCAGTGAGACCCCAGGATGGAACACTGAAGCTTTCTTT.